This T cell receptor (beta chain) was sequenced during a study of tumor-infiltrating lymphocytes in oesophageal squamous cell carcinoma. MiXCR, applied by TCRdb to the PCR reads, yields one record per CDR3 protein. The repertoire has 14,000 or so distinct CDR3 sequences, 50% of them found once; the top ten carry 16%. Between the trimmed V and J ends, which lost 1 base and 1 base, there was a span of 5 bases. The CDR3 is 14 residues long. Germline V gene sequence: CDR1 SGHVS, CDR2 FQNEAQ. The receptor was derived from a male donor with esophageal squamous cell carcinoma. The specimen was esophageal tumor tissue. J is TRBJ1-5 and V is TRBV7-8; D gene uncertain. The CDR3 bases are TGTGCCAGCAGCTTAGTGAGGAGCAATCAGCCCCAGCATTTT. It codes for CASSLVRSNQPQHF.